This T cell receptor beta chain was sequenced for a study of vaccination effects on CD4 cells after COVID-19. Whole-study context: It was two doses of either the BNT162b2 or mRNA-1273 vaccine that participants received. Regarding the study as a whole: Clones of infection and vaccine origin contracted markedly late after vaccination. Convalescent patients were few in the study, and early post-infection timepoints were absent.

Antigen-specific CD4+ T cells expanded by the ViraFEST assay with viral peptide pools were then sequenced. On roughly day 9 of culture, CD4+ T cells were separated out. According to the study, vaccine recipients showed no prior SARS-CoV-2 infection and negative nucleocapsid antibodies. It was with about 10 IU/ml IL-2 and about 9.2 ug/ml peptides that around 1.9 million PBMC per well were cultured. This clone was seen repeatedly, ten times or more. The antigen remains unidentified. The method was immunoSEQ multiplex PCR; TCRdb's version includes in-frame clones alone and lacks a portion of them. The profile shows roughly 52,000 clones, more than 60% of them singletons. This sequence was found in a human donor who received a COVID-19 vaccine. The sample consisted of CD4+ T cells from PBMCs cultured with SARS-CoV-2 spike peptides, taken before COVID-19 vaccination.

CDR3 nucleotide sequence: TGTGCCAGCAGTGAATTTAAGGAGGGCACTGAAGCTTTCTTT. Protein: CASSEFKEGTEAFF. The chain uses TRBV25-1 and TRBJ1-1; no reliable D call. CDR1 is MGHDK and CDR2 is SYGVNS in the germline V gene. The CDR3 is 14 amino acids. V lost 1 base and J 4 bases, leaving 10 bases between the germline ends.